These 12 T cell receptor beta chains were sequenced from one sample in a study of shared clonotypes between healthy human individuals. Libraries were prepared by immunoSEQ multiplex PCR; TCRdb keeps only in-frame clonotypes and omits some of them. The sample has some 1,900,000 clones; just under 95% are singletons. CD45RO-negative CD8 cells positively selected for CCR7 made up the naive population, which excluded terminally differentiated effector memory CD45RA+ cells. Specimen: naive CD8+ T cells sorted from blood. Receptors were obtained from a man younger than 35 in good health.

The chain couples TRBV15 to TRBJ1-1; maybe TRBD1 (5 bases). Trimming removed 1 base from V and 0 bases from J, with 12 bases in between. The CDR3 extends over 16 amino acids. Germline CDR1 LNHNV, CDR2 YYDKDF (reference sequence). CDR3 amino acids: CATSRASGQMNTEAFF. The CDR3 DNA follows: TGTGCCACCAGCAGAGCTAGTGGACAAATGAACACTGAAGCTTTCTTT.

The chain couples TRBV6-9 to TRBJ2-7, with 8 nucleotides matching TRBD2. The CDR3 sequence is 15 residues long. The V gene end was trimmed by 5 bases and the J gene end by 4 bases; junction bases not matched to a gene: 10. CDR1 and CDR2 (germline): MNHGY, SVAAGI. CDR3 bases: TGTGCCAGCAGTCCCCCCGGGGGGGGGTGGTACGAGCAGTACTTC. Protein: CASSPPGGGWYEQYF.

The chain is built from TRBV27 and TRBJ1-5; a possible D gene is TRBD1 (6 bases). The CDR3 covers 14 residues. Germline assignment: CDR1 MNHEY and CDR2 SMNVEV (reference sequence). Trimming removed 6 bases at V and 3 bases at J, with 12 bases between. CDR3 sequence (DNA): TGTGCCAGCAGGCAGGGGTCCTTCAATCAGCCCCAGCATTTT. This translates into CASRQGSFNQPQHF.

The CDR3 DNA reads TGTGCCATCAGTGAGTCGCAGGGACAATTCCAAGAGACCCAGTACTTC. It translates to CAISESQGQFQETQYF. The chain couples TRBV10-3 to TRBJ2-5, with D possibly TRBD1 on 6 matching bases. This CDR3 comprises 16 residues. Germline assignment: CDR1 ENHRY and CDR2 SYGVKD. Deletions cut 0 bases from V and 1 base from J, with 12 bases between.

The rearrangement joins TRBV12-5 to TRBJ2-2; D possibly corresponds to TRBD2 (5 bases). The CDR3 length is 13 residues. The germline V gene encodes CDR1 LGHNT and CDR2 FRNRAP. The ends were cut back, 7 bases at V and 5 bases at J, with 11 bases in the middle. CDR3 bases: TGTGCTAGTGCCATTGAGGGTACCGGGGAGCTGTTTTTT. Its protein is CASAIEGTGELFF.

This clone was observed once. The rearrangement joins TRBV2 to TRBJ2-2, with 7 bases lining up with TRBD1. Germline V gene data show CDR1 as SNHLY and CDR2 as FYNNEI. The CDR3 contains 16 residues. The V and J ends lost 3 bases and 3 bases, in that order; junction bases with no gene match: 7. Written as DNA, the CDR3 is TGTGCCAGCAGTGATGAACAGGGGAAGCACACCGGGGAGCTGTTTTTT. It codes for CASSDEQGKHTGELFF.

The chain couples TRBV7-9 to TRBJ2-7, with D unclear. Trimming left V 4 bases short and J 4 bases short, with 8 bases between. The CDR3 length is 12 residues. Looked up from germline, CDR1 is SEHNR and CDR2 is FQNEAQ (reference sequence). The CDR3 nucleotides read TGTGCCAGCAGCTCCTCGGTGTACGAGCAGTACTTC. It codes for CASSSSVYEQYF.

The J gene is TRBJ1-1, the V gene TRBV27; D gene unclear. Trimming left V 7 bases short and J 3 bases short, with 12 bases between. The CDR3 loop spans 13 amino acids. Germline V gene lookup returns CDR1 MNHEY and CDR2 SMNVEV (reference sequence). CDR3 in amino acids: CASTGPGYTEAFF. The CDR3 DNA sequence: TGTGCCAGCACTGGTCCGGGGTACACTGAAGCTTTCTTT.

This chain uses TRBV13 with TRBJ2-3; tentatively, D is TRBD2 (6 bases). Germline lookup yields CDR1 PRHDT and CDR2 FYEKMQ (reference sequence). The CDR3 has 14 amino acids. Trimming took 5 bases from V and 0 from J, leaving 9 bases between them. The CDR3: CASSPGTSTDTQYF. In DNA form, the CDR3 reads TGTGCCAGCAGCCCTGGGACTAGCACAGATACGCAGTATTTT.

The chain is built from TRBV10-3 and TRBJ2-1, with 9 bases aligning to TRBD2. This CDR3 has 14 residues. V dropped 6 bases and J dropped 1; count of bases not matched to a gene: 1. Germline CDR1 reads ENHRY; CDR2 reads SYGVKD. CDR3 residues: CAIRSGGSYNEQFF. The CDR3 DNA follows: TGTGCCATCAGGAGCGGGGGGTCCTACAATGAGCAGTTCTTC.

The rearrangement joins TRBV5-6 to TRBJ2-3; D is possibly TRBD1 (6 bases). The CDR3 sequence is 15 residues long. Between the trimmed V and J ends, which lost 6 bases and 2 bases, there was a span of 16 bases. Per germline, CDR1 SGHDT and CDR2 YYEEEE. The CDR3 here is CASNRVGGDTDTQYF. The CDR3 coding sequence is TGTGCCAGCAATCGAGTAGGGGGAGACACAGATACGCAGTATTTT. The full variable domain, with the rest looked up from reference TRBV5-6 and TRBJ2-3, is DAGVTQSPTHLIKTRGQQVTLRCSPKSGHDTVSWYQQALGQGPQFIFQYYEEEERQRGNFPDRFSGHQFPNYSSELNVNALLLGDSALYLCASNRVGGDTDTQYFGPGTRLTVL.

This sequence joins TRBV7-9 and TRBJ1-2; TRBD1 might be the D (6 bases). Germline V CDR1 and CDR2: SEHNR, FQNEAQ (reference sequence). Trimming cost V 4 bases and J 2 bases, with 17 bases left between them. There are 16 residues in the CDR3. CDR3 sequence reads: CASSSQTGGRNYGYTF. CDR3 bases: TGTGCCAGCAGCTCCCAAACCGGGGGGCGCAACTATGGCTACACCTTC. Drawing the rest from reference TRBV7-9 and TRBJ1-2, the complete variable domain is DTGVSQNPRHKITKRGQNVTFRCDPISEHNRLYWYRQTLGQGPEFLTYFQNEAQLEKSRLLSDRFSAERPKGSFSTLEIQRTEQGDSAMYLCASSSQTGGRNYGYTFGSGTRLTVV.